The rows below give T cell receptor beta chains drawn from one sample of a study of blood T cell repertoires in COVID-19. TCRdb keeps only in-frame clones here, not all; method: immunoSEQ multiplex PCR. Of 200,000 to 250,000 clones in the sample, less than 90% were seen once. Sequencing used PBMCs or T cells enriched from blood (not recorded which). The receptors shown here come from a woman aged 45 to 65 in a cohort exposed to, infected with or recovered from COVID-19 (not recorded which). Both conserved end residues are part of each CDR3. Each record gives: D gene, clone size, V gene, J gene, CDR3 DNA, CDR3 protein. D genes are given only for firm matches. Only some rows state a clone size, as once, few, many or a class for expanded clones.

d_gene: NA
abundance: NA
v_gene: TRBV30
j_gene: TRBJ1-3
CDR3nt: TGTGCCTGGGCGACAGGAGGAAACACCATATATTTT
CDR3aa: CAWATGGNTIYF

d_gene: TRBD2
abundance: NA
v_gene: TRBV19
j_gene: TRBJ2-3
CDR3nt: TGTGCCAGTAGTATGGGGGGGCTAGCGGGGAGCACAGATACGCAGTATTTT
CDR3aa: CASSMGGLAGSTDTQYF

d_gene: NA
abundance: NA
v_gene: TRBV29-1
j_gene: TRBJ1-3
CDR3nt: TGCAGCGTTGAAGATCTCTTCTCTGGAAACACCATATATTTT
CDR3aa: CSVEDLFSGNTIYF

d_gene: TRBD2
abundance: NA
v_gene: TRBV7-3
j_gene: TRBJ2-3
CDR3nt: TGTGCCAGCAGCCCCCGGGGATCCAGCGGGGGGGCCGTTACGCAGTATTTT
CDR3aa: CASSPRGSSGGAVTQYF

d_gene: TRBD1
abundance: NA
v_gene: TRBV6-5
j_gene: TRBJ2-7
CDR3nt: TGTGCCAGCAGAGACAGGGGGGGATACGAGCAGTACTTC
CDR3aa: CASRDRGGYEQYF

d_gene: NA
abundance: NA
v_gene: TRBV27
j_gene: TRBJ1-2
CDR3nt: TGTGCCAGCAGTCGGGCTTGGACGGGGAACTATGGCTACACCTTC
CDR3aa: CASSRAWTGNYGYTF

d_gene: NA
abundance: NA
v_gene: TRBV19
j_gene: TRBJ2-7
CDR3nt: TGTGCCAGTAGTATACTACGGGACAAGGGCTACGAGCAGTACTTC
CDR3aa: CASSILRDKGYEQYF

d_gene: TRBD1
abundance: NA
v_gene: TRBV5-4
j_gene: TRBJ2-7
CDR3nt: TGTGCCAGCAGCTTAGATGCCGGGACAGGGGTCTACGAGCAGTACTTC
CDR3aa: CASSLDAGTGVYEQYF

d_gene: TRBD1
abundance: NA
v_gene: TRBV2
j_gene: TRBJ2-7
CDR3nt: TGTGCCAGCATTTGGGACAGTACCTACGAGCAGTACTTC
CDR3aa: CASIWDSTYEQYF

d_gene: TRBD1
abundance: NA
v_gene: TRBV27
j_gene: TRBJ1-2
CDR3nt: TGTGCCAGCAGAGGGGGCGGGACAGGGATCTATGGCTACACCTTC
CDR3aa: CASRGGGTGIYGYTF

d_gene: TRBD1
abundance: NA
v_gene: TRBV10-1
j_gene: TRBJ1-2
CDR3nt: TGCGCCAGCAGCGCTATCAGACAGGGGTTGGACTATGGCTACACCTTC
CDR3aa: CASSAIRQGLDYGYTF

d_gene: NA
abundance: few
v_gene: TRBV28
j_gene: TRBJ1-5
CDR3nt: TGTGCCAGCAGTTCATCAGGGGGCAATCAGCCCCAGCATTTT
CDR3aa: CASSSSGGNQPQHF

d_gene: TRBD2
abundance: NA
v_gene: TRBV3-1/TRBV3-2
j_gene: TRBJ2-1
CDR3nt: TGTGCCAGCAGCCAACAAAGACTAGCGCTTTACAATGAGCAGTTCTTC
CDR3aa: CASSQQRLALYNEQFF

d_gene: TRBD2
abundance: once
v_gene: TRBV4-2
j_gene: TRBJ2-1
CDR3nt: TGTGCCAGCAGTGTTCTTCCGGGGCTAGCGGGGTATAATGAGCAGTTCTTC
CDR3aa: CASSVLPGLAGYNEQFF

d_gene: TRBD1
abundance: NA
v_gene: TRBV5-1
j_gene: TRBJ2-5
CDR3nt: TGCGCCAGCAGCTTGGGGACAGGGCAAGAGACCCAGTACTTC
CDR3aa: CASSLGTGQETQYF

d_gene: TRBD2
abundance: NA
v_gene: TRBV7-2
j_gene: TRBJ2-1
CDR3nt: TGTGCCAGCAGCCCCGGGGGGAGCTCCTACAATGAGCAGTTCTTC
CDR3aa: CASSPGGSSYNEQFF

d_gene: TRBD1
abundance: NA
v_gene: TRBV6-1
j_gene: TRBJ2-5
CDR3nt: TGTGCCAGCAGTGAGACAGGGGCCCAAGAGACCCAGTACTTC
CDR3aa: CASSETGAQETQYF

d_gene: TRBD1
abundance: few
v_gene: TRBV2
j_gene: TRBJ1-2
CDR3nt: TGTGCCAGCAGAGGGACAGGGACTGGCTACACCTTC
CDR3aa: CASRGTGTGYTF

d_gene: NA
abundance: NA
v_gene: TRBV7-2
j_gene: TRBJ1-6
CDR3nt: TGTGCCAGCAGCTTATACAGAGACTCACCCCTCCACTTT
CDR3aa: CASSLYRDSPLHF

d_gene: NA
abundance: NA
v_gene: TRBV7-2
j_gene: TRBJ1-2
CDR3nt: TGTGCCAGCAGCTTAGCGAAGCCATCCTTCTATGGCTACACCTTC
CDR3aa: CASSLAKPSFYGYTF

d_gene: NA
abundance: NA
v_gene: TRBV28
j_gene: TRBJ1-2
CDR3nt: TGTGCCAGCAGTTTCGACAGTTCTTACCCTAACTATGGCTACACCTTC
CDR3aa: CASSFDSSYPNYGYTF

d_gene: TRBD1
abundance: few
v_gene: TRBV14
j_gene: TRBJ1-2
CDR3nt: TGTGCCAGCAGCCAAGTTGCCAGGGGGCGTTTGGGCTACACCTTC
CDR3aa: CASSQVARGRLGYTF

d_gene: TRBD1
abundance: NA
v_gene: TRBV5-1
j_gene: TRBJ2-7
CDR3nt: TGCGCCAGCAGCTGGGACAGTTACTACGAGCAGTACTTC
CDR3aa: CASSWDSYYEQYF

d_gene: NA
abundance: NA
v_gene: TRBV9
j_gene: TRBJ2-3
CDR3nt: TGTGCCAGCAGCGTAGGGGGAAGGGAGGGCACAGATACGCAGTATTTT
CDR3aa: CASSVGGREGTDTQYF

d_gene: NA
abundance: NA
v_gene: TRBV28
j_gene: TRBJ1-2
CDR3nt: TGTGCCAGCAGCCCGGGGATACCTGGCTATGGCTACACCTTC
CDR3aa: CASSPGIPGYGYTF

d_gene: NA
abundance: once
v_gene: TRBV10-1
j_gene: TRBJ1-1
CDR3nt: TGCGCCAGCAGTGCTCTTCCAGGGGACACTGAAGCTTTCTTT
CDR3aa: CASSALPGDTEAFF

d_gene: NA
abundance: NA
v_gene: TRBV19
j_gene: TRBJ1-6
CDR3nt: TGTGCCAGTAGTACTGGGGCCGGAACACCCCTCCACTTT
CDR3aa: CASSTGAGTPLHF

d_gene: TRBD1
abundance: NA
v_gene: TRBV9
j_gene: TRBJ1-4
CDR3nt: TGTGCCACCCGACAGGGTGAAGAAAAACTGTTTTTT
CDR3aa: CATRQGEEKLFF

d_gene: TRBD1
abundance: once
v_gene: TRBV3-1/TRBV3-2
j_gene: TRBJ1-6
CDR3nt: TGTGCCAGCAGCCAAGGGACAGGGGCCTATAATTCACCCCTCCACTTT
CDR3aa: CASSQGTGAYNSPLHF

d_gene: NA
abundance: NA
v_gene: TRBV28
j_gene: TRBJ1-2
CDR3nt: TGTGCCAGCACCGAACGACAACACGGCTACACCTTC
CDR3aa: CASTERQHGYTF

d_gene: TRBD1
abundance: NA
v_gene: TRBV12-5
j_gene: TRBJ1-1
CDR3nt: TGTGCTAGTGGTTGGAGGACAGGCGGGCACACTGAAGCTTTCTTT
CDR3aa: CASGWRTGGHTEAFF

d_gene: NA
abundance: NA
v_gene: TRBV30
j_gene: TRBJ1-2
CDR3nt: TGTGCCTGGGCGAGAGGGTATGGCTACACCTTC
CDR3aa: CAWARGYGYTF

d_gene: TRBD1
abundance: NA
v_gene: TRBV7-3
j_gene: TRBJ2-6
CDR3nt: TGTGCCAGCAGCTTGCTTCGCCAAACGACAGGGGCCGTCCTGACTTTC
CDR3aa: CASSLLRQTTGAVLTF

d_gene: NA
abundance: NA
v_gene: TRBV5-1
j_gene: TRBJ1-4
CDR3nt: TGCGCCAGCAGCTTGAGAGGTGAAAAACTGTTTTTT
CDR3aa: CASSLRGEKLFF

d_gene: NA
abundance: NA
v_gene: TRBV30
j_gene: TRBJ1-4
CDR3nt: TGTGCCTGGAACAGGGCCGGTGAAAAACTGTTTTTT
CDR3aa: CAWNRAGEKLFF

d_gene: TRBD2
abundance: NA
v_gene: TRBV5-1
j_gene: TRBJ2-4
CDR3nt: TGCGCCAGCAGCAGCGGCGGGGGTCAAAACATTCAGTACTTC
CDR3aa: CASSSGGGQNIQYF

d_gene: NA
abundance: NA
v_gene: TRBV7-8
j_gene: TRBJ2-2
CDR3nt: TGTGCCAGCAGCTTATCTTTAGCCCCGGGGGAGACCGGGGAGCTGTTTTTT
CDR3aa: CASSLSLAPGETGELFF

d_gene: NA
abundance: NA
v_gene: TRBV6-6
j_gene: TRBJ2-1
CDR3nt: TGTGCCAGCAGTTATATTGCTAATTACAATGAGCAGTTCTTC
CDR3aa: CASSYIANYNEQFF

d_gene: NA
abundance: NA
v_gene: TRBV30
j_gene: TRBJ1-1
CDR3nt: TGTGCCTGGACCGTAGGAGGGAACACTGAAGCTTTCTTT
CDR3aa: CAWTVGGNTEAFF